The text below deals with one T cell receptor beta chain. This record comes from a study of shared clonotypes between healthy human individuals. V was clipped by 2 bases and J by 7 bases; unmatched bases: 7. In germline, CDR1 is LGHNA, CDR2 YSLEER. This CDR3 spans 14 amino acids. Profiling relied on immunoSEQ multiplex PCR, and the TCRdb table lists in-frame clones only, not all of them. The data show hundreds of thousands of clones, 75% to 85% seen once. This sequence joins TRBV4-3 and TRBJ1-1, with TRBD1 matching over 7 bases. Sequenced: PBMCs. This receptor was identified in a woman aged 40 to 50 in good health. Some clones in this sample may be carry-over from other donors' samples. CDR3 in DNA: TGCGCCAGCAGCCAACTCGGGACAGAGCGTGAAGCTTTCTTT. This sequence encodes CASSQLGTEREAFF.